The TCR beta chain described here comes from a study of CD8 T cells in Susac syndrome (dated by TCRdb to between 2018 and 2020). Background on the whole study: Repertoire sequencing was used to test whether CD8+ T cell activation and differentiation in Susac syndrome was antigen driven. CD8+ T cell repertoire clonality was compared between about 12 healthy donors, around 14 Susac syndrome patients and approximately 16 multiple sclerosis patients. General study outcomes and caveats: The number of individuals in the TCR sequencing and HLA analysis was acknowledged as relatively small.

RNA was extracted using the RNeasy kit, and about 0.45 to 1 microgram was reverse transcribed with random hexamers. The immunoSEQ multiplex PCR assay, which covers 54 Vbeta and 13 Jbeta segments, was used to amplify TCR beta CDR3 regions. To correct PCR amplification bias, a synthetic template baseline was used for both primer optimization and computational correction. The authors processed their data as follows. Only productive sequences were kept, with reads annotated to V, D and J genes according to IMGT and analyzed in immunoSEQ Analyzer. To calculate clonality, Shannon entropy was normalized by log2 of the number of productive unique sequences and then subtracted from one. For each patient and control, public and private clones were evaluated within the 100 most prevalent clones. Susac-specific clones were defined as absent from healthy and MS cohorts, over a thousand published viral clones and other ImmuneACCESS disease sequences. TCRdb handled the public reads itself, with Q25 trimming in fastp and clone calling in MiXCR, and kept productive beta chains. Each entry merges the rows of one CDR3 protein and shows their most common DNA and genes. These V and J calls originate from TCRdb's pipeline instead of the authors' own analysis. The sample table lists 150,000 to 160,000 distinct CDR3 sequences, around 95% of them with a count of one. The ten top clones hold 0.13% to 0.15% of the sample.

Peripheral blood CD8+ and CD4+ T cells from healthy donors, Susac syndrome patients and multiple sclerosis patients were profiled by high-throughput TCR beta sequencing. The multiple sclerosis controls were treatment-naive patients whose relapsing-remitting disease, either stable or active, fulfilled the revised McDonald criteria. Bulk CD8+ and CD4+ T cells were purified by magnetic negative isolation, whereas CD8+ TEMRA cells were enriched by FACS. Blood was collected in EDTA tubes and processed within 24 hours, with PBMCs isolated through density gradient centrifugation. PBMCs intended for TCR sequencing were cryopreserved in liquid nitrogen and thawed later in a water bath at 37 degrees C. Purity of sorted or isolated CD4+, CD8+ and CD8+ TEMRA cells was at least 90%. Comments on this clonotype: Which antigen it targets is not known. There are no base qualities to consult, and no much larger clone falls within one base.

The origin of this receptor is a human donor with multiple sclerosis. Sequencing used CD8+ T cells from PBMCs.

CDR3 region: CSASYGLASSYEQYF. The DNA sequence follows: TGCAGTGCTTCGTACGGACTAGCGAGCTCCTACGAGCAGTACTTC. The chain is made from TRBV20-1 and TRBJ2-7, with 9 bases in between that match TRBD2. From the cysteine through the phenylalanine, the CDR3 covers 15 amino acids. Of the read, only the CDR3 DNA is kept; its 45 bases are in frame from base 1. Taken from the germline V gene (reference sequence), the CDR1 and CDR2 loops are DFQATT and SNEGSKA. V lost 5 bases and J lost 0 bases, and the count of bases not matched to a germline gene is 8.